This T cell receptor (beta chain) derives from a study of cytomegalovirus exposure and HLA in healthy donors (dated 2017 in TCRdb). Describing the broader study: A later analysis indicated that the 120 or so validation repertoires were generated on the platform also employed for the 700 or so repertoires of the first cohort. The study was designed to test whether signatures of past pathogen exposure could be identified by cataloging public T cell receptors. In addition to the first cohort of 666 subjects, a separate validation cohort of 120 different subjects was used. High-throughput TCR immunosequencing, statistical association of individual TCRs with disease status, and machine learning were combined to predict cytomegalovirus infection status.

Regarding this clone: It has no known antigen specificity. Within one base of it there is no much larger clone, and no base qualities were kept.

The donors belonged to the validation cohort of 90 to 150 subjects, which was separate from the roughly 700-subject first cohort. Trimming removed 1 base from V and 4 bases from J; the gene matches leave 2 bases unexplained. The germline V gene encodes CDR1 SGHNT and CDR2 YENEEA. The CDR3 goes from the cysteine to the phenylalanine over 15 residues. Only the CDR3 DNA stays, 45 bases, in frame from base 1. What the research found in general, with its limitations: The authors suggested that the approach could potentially be generalized to other disease states and immunological phenotypes. The classifier was reported to diagnose cytomegalovirus status with high specificity and sensitivity in both the original and validation cohorts. A few of the identified cytomegalovirus-associated TCR beta chains were confirmed in vitro to be specific for cytomegalovirus antigens. Subsequent analysis determined that TCRs grouped into clusters in the first cohort also showed a tendency toward co-occurrence across the approximately 110 validation repertoires, and 94% of cluster scores exceeded 0. The study listed 164 TCR beta chains as associated with cytomegalovirus. While some public TCRs were present in many individuals, most TCR sequences turned up only very rarely across donors. All 120 or so repertoires were used to score co-occurrence in the validation cohort in a later analysis, because that analysis had no HLA typing for the cohort.

The library was obtained by the immunoSEQ multiplex PCR assay. As for how the authors treated the data: A statistical classification framework was built to diagnose cytomegalovirus status from the catalog of TCR beta chain sequences. This immuneACCESS table, as held by TCRdb, lists in-frame sequences with V and J called but not all clones. Of the missing ones, under half trace to an unresolved V gene in checked studies; the others have no known cause. Clonal size and the V and J genes are those of that table, whereas D and trimming came from the DNA. This sample gives about 110,000 clones in total; more than 90% of them show up just once. The top ten clones comprise roughly 0.66% of the sample.

The rearrangement combines TRBV11-3 with TRBJ2-3; 10 junctional bases match TRBD1. The sequenced sample was PBMCs. This receptor was taken from a woman under 30 in good health and CMV-seronegative. In nucleotide form, the sequence is TGTGCCAGCAGCTTAGGGACAGGGGGAGCAGATACGCAGTATTTT. Its translation reads: CASSLGTGGADTQYF.